This TCR beta chain originates from a study of post-analysis software for immune sequencing data. The overall study: The cohort encompassed relapsing-remitting, secondary progressive and progressive-relapsing multiple sclerosis disease courses. Study-wide results and limits: TRBV5-6, TRBV5-1 and TRBV20-1 were among four or five TRBV segments more frequent in patients than controls. Compared with controls, patients showed significantly lower normalized Chao1 diversity. Strong co-clustering by F measure was seen for same-batch samples.

This clonotype was recorded at least ten times. Its antigen remains unknown. V was pared by 8 bases and J by 5 bases, with 15 bases between. The CDR3 is made up of 13 amino acids. Germline-derived CDR1 and CDR2 are MNHEY and SVGAGI. Included in the TCR beta cDNA libraries were unique molecular identifiers. T cells numbering about 0.9 to 11 million yielded cDNA molecules that totaled approximately 500,000. One entry per CDR3 protein results from TCRdb running MiXCR on the PCR reads. The repertoire includes hundreds of thousands of distinct CDR3 sequences, less than 35% of them detected once, and 0.55% to 0.65% sits in the top ten.

The receptor was derived from a girl aged 5-17 years with multiple sclerosis. Sequenced: blood. This chain connects TRBV6-5 to TRBJ2-5; no clear D gene. CDR3 DNA sequence: TGTGCCAGCCGCCCAGGCCAACACGAGACCCAGTACTTC. Its protein is CASRPGQHETQYF.